These 7 T cell receptor beta chains share one sample of origin, sequenced in a study of T cell repertoires in cytomegalovirus infection. TCRdb processed the reads anew with MiXCR; each CDR3 protein has one entry. Among tens of thousands of distinct CDR3 sequences listed, 20% to 25% were seen once. Antigens of these TCRs are unknown. The material sequenced was PBMCs, sequenced either directly or after in vitro stimulation (not recorded which). Every receptor here comes from a human donor in good health (CMV status not recorded). Some clones in this sample may be carry-over from other donors' samples.

This clonotype was counted ten times or more. This chain links TRBV19 with TRBJ2-7; the match to TRBD2 covers 13 bases. Germline V gives CDR1 LNHDA, CDR2 SQIVND (reference sequence). The CDR3 is 19 residues long. V gave up 0 bases and J gave up 0 bases; unmatched junction bases: 8. The CDR3 DNA reads as TGTGCCAGTAGTATAGATCTTTGGACTAGCGGGAGATACTCCTACGAGCAGTACTTC. As protein: CASSIDLWTSGRYSYEQYF. Based on the CDR3 plus reference TRBV19 and TRBJ2-7, the full variable domain is DGGITQSPKYLFRKEGQNVTLSCEQNLNHDAMYWYRQDPGQGLRLIYYSQIVNDFQKGDIAEGYSVSREKKESFPLTVTSAQKNPTAFYLCASSIDLWTSGRYSYEQYFGPGTRLTVT.

The chain couples TRBV7-9 to TRBJ2-3; 7 bases map to TRBD1. The CDR3 totals 15 residues. Germline trimming cut 3 bases from V and 6 bases from J; bases unmatched to any gene: 9. CDR1 is SEHNR, CDR2 FQNEAQ, per germline (reference sequence). The CDR3 here is CASSLGQTSWDTQYF. The CDR3 DNA reads TGTGCCAGCAGCTTGGGACAGACCTCGTGGGATACGCAGTATTTT. The entire variable domain, with the rest obtained from reference TRBV7-9 and TRBJ2-3, is as follows: DTGVSQNPRHKITKRGQNVTFRCDPISEHNRLYWYRQTLGQGPEFLTYFQNEAQLEKSRLLSDRFSAERPKGSFSTLEIQRTEQGDSAMYLCASSLGQTSWDTQYFGPGTRLTVL.

This rearrangement joins TRBV20-1 to TRBJ2-7; TRBD1 agrees at 11 bases. The J segment lost 4 bases and the V segment lost 1 base, leaving 6 bases of the junction unmatched. The CDR3 length is 15 residues. Germline loops: CDR1 DFQATT, CDR2 SNEGSKA (reference sequence). The CDR3 DNA is TGCAGTGCTAGAGTGGGACAGGGGGTAGGATACGAGCAGTACTTC. It encodes CSARVGQGVGYEQYF.

In its sample, this clonotype was seen many times. The CDR3: CSTPEAFF. CDR3 sequence (DNA): TGCAGTACCCCTGAAGCTTTCTTT. The J gene is TRBJ1-1, the V gene TRBV20-1; unclear D gene. This CDR3 has 8 residues. The germline gives CDR1 DFQATT, CDR2 SNEGSKA (reference sequence). V was cut by 8 bases and J by 6 bases, with 4 bases left in between.

This clonotype has a count of ten or more. The chain recombines TRBV6-1 with TRBJ1-5; no firm D call. Germline V gene sequence: CDR1 MNHNS, CDR2 SASEGT. Trimming stripped 10 bases from V and 4 bases from J, with 11 bases between. The CDR3 has 12 amino acids. Written as DNA, the CDR3 is TGTGCCACCACAATAGGGAATCAGCCCCAGCATTTT. Its protein product is CATTIGNQPQHF.

This clonotype was recorded a few times. J is TRBJ2-2 and V is TRBV4-1, with 7 nucleotides matching TRBD2. Germline CDR1 is MGHRA and CDR2 is YSYEKL. This CDR3 spans 14 amino acids. The J segment lost 5 bases and the V segment lost 6 bases, leaving 6 bases of the junction unmatched. CDR3 loop: CASRGGGWTGELFF. CDR3 DNA: TGCGCCAGCAGGGGGGGAGGGTGGACCGGGGAGCTGTTTTTT.

This clonotype was counted at least ten times. V usage is TRBV7-2 and J usage is TRBJ1-2, with D possibly being TRBD1 (6 bases). There are 14 residues in the CDR3. CDR1 SGHTA and CDR2 FQGNSA come from the germline V gene. V lost 1 base and J 8 bases, leaving 14 bases between the germline ends. This chain's CDR3 is CASSLGDTVNGYTF. The CDR3, as DNA: TGTGCCAGCAGCTTAGGGGACACGGTAAACGGCTACACCTTC.